This is a list of T cell receptor beta chains from one sample in a study of response to subunit inactivated influenza vaccine. TCRdb redid the calling of the RT-PCR reads with MiXCR, one entry per CDR3 protein. The sample contains about 700,000 distinct CDR3 sequences, 11% to 15% of which appear only once. The source was PBMCs from blood, collected around two weeks before vaccination. The receptors stem from a man over 45 who received an inactivated influenza vaccine. Each CDR3 is given with its conserved first and last residue. Fields, in order: clone size, J gene, D gene, V gene, CDR3 DNA, CDR3 protein. D genes are given only for firm matches. Size is stated for part of the rows, as once, few or many counts, or as a class when the clone is expanded.

clone size: -
J gene: TRBJ2-7
D gene: -
V gene: TRBV15
CDR3 DNA: TGTGCCACCAGCAGAAGACTAGGCTACGAGCAGTACTTC
CDR3 protein: CATSRRLGYEQYF

clone size: many
J gene: TRBJ2-7
D gene: -
V gene: TRBV7-9
CDR3 DNA: TGTGCCAGCAGCTATGGGGGCCTCTACGAGCAGTACTTC
CDR3 protein: CASSYGGLYEQYF

clone size: -
J gene: TRBJ2-3
D gene: -
V gene: TRBV7-3
CDR3 DNA: TGTGCCAGCAGCCGAAGCGCAGGACAAGATACGCAGTATTTT
CDR3 protein: CASSRSAGQDTQYF

clone size: many
J gene: TRBJ1-3
D gene: -
V gene: TRBV6-5
CDR3 DNA: TGTGCCAGCAGTTACGCGCACACGGTCCTTTCTAGCTCGGCAGACACCATATATTTT
CDR3 protein: CASSYAHTVLSSSADTIYF

clone size: many
J gene: TRBJ2-2
D gene: -
V gene: TRBV7-9
CDR3 DNA: TGTGCCAGCAGCAAGCCCAGGGGAATGGGTATTACCGGGGAGCTGTTTTTT
CDR3 protein: CASSKPRGMGITGELFF

clone size: few
J gene: TRBJ1-1
D gene: -
V gene: TRBV7-9
CDR3 DNA: TGTGCCAGCATCCAAAGGGGGGCCGGGACTGAAGCTTTCTTT
CDR3 protein: CASIQRGAGTEAFF

clone size: -
J gene: TRBJ2-5
D gene: -
V gene: TRBV25-1
CDR3 DNA: TGTGCCAGCAGGGAGGCGGAGACCCAGTACTTC
CDR3 protein: CASREAETQYF

clone size: -
J gene: TRBJ1-2
D gene: -
V gene: TRBV20-1
CDR3 DNA: TGCAGTGCTATCAGGGGAGCTGGGGGTGGCTACACCTTC
CDR3 protein: CSAIRGAGGGYTF

clone size: -
J gene: TRBJ2-7
D gene: TRBD2
V gene: TRBV28
CDR3 DNA: TGTGCCAGCAGTTTAGGCGGGAGCGTCCACGAGCAGTACTTC
CDR3 protein: CASSLGGSVHEQYF

clone size: few
J gene: TRBJ1-4
D gene: -
V gene: TRBV12-3/TRBV12-4
CDR3 DNA: TGTGCCAGCAGACCCGACCCGTTACAGCGGCTGTTTTTT
CDR3 protein: CASRPDPLQRLFF

clone size: -
J gene: TRBJ2-6
D gene: TRBD1
V gene: TRBV7-9
CDR3 DNA: TGTGCCAGCTTCGGACAGGGGGCGGCTGGGGCCAACGTCCTGACTTTC
CDR3 protein: CASFGQGAAGANVLTF

clone size: few
J gene: TRBJ1-1
D gene: -
V gene: TRBV11-1
CDR3 DNA: TGTGCCAGCAGTCCACGGTCGATATCCCTGGACAGGAACACTGAAGCTTTCTTT
CDR3 protein: CASSPRSISLDRNTEAFF